This T cell receptor (beta chain) was obtained from a study of blood T cell repertoires in COVID-19. The V end was cut by 6 bases, the J end by 4 bases, with 34 bases between. This CDR3 region has 20 residues. Germline lookup yields CDR1 MDHEN and CDR2 SYDVKM. Profiling relied on immunoSEQ multiplex PCR, and the TCRdb table lists in-frame clones only, not all of them. Of around 120,000 clones in the sample, 69% were seen once. The TCR comes from an older man with acute or convalescent COVID-19. Sequencing was performed on peripheral blood. This chain links TRBV28 with TRBJ2-7; TRBD2 might be the D (7 bases). The CDR3 protein is CASSNSLRTSGKGGRYEQYF. The DNA of the CDR3 is TGTGCCAGCAGCAACTCCCTTAGAACCAGCGGGAAGGGGGGAAGATACGAGCAGTACTTC.